Sequencing of this T cell receptor (beta chain) was carried out in a study of cytomegalovirus exposure and HLA in healthy donors. The CDR3 runs to 16 residues. V was cut by 7 bases and J by 7 bases, with 25 bases left in between. The germline V gene has CDR1 MDHEN and CDR2 SYDVKM. PCR amplification relied on 60 Vbeta primers (plus 13 Jbeta primers). In the source study's methods: In a later analysis, roughly 11 million of approximately 86 million unique beta chains occurred in at least two donors. Assay: immunoSEQ multiplex PCR; the TCRdb copy retains only in-frame clones and omits some. That table is the source of V, J and clone size, and D and trimming were worked out from the DNA. This table holds 100,000 or so clones, 76% found once.

This chain connects TRBV28 to TRBJ2-5; D perhaps matches TRBD2 (5 bases). Material for sequencing was PBMCs. This receptor was identified in a man aged 25-45 years in good health and CMV-seropositive. The CDR3 here is CASNSRPRERAGTQYF. The CDR3 nucleotides are TGTGCCAGCAACTCACGTCCTAGGGAGAGGGCAGGGACCCAGTACTTC.